Below are 22 T cell receptor beta chains sequenced from a single sample in a study of T-cell reconstitution after alpha-beta-depleted transplantation in children. It was with unique molecular identifiers that the TCRbeta library was prepared. TCRdb ran MiXCR on the PCR reads and lists one entry per CDR3 protein. Here the sample spans about 500,000 distinct CDR3 sequences, more than 9.5% being singletons. Sequenced here: PBMCs, mostly from graft donor cells, sampled 180 days after TCRalphabeta/CD19-depleted stem cell transplant. These receptors all stem from a female patient aged 2-10 years who had a stem cell transplant for aplastic anemia, so the T cells may come from the graft donor.

This clonotype was counted a few times. V gene TRBV19 combines with J gene TRBJ2-1, with TRBD2 matching 7 bases. CDR3 length equals 17 residues. Trimming took 6 bases from V and 6 from J; bases not matched to a gene: 17. Germline V lookup: CDR1 LNHDA, CDR2 SQIVND (reference sequence). The CDR3 DNA reads as TGTGCCAGTAGACCCAAAGCGGGGAGGGCTCCTGTCAATGAGCAGTTCTTC. Protein product: CASRPKAGRAPVNEQFF.

This clonotype was recorded many times. V and J are TRBV12-3 or TRBV12-4 and TRBJ2-3; no definite D call. The V gene lost 6 bases and the J gene lost 0 bases, with 19 bases spanning the gap. The CDR3 sequence is 17 residues long. CDR3 residues: CASSPSQALTSTDTQYF. The CDR3 DNA follows: TGTGCCAGCAGCCCCTCGCAGGCCCTAACTAGCACAGATACGCAGTATTTT.

The chain uses TRBV5-1 and TRBJ2-2, with D possibly matching TRBD1 (6 bases). Germline-derived CDR1 and CDR2 are SGHRS and YFSETQ. Trimming took 3 bases from V and 5 from J, leaving 14 bases between them. The CDR3 runs to 15 residues. The CDR3 loop is CASSSWPRGTGELFF. The CDR3 DNA follows: TGCGCCAGCAGCTCCTGGCCCAGGGGAACCGGGGAGCTGTTTTTT.

The V and J genes are TRBV19 and TRBJ2-7; 7 bases are shared with TRBD1. With 2 bases clipped from V and 6 bases from J, the junction kept 7 bases outside the gene matches. CDR3 length: 14 amino acids. Germline CDR1 LNHDA, CDR2 SQIVND (reference sequence). CDR3 nucleotide sequence: TGTGCCAGTAGTATATCCGGGACAGTTTCCGAGCAGTACTTC. This gives the protein CASSISGTVSEQYF.

The genes are TRBV27 and TRBJ1-1, with D possibly being TRBD1 (6 bases). Trimming took off 9 bases at V and 3 bases at J, with 29 bases between the two ends. From germline, CDR1 is MNHEY and CDR2 SMNVEV (reference sequence). This CDR3 is 18 amino acids long. The CDR3 region is CASGAKTGIRGGYTEAFF. For the CDR3, the DNA is TGTGCCAGTGGGGCTAAAACAGGGATCCGGGGTGGTTACACTGAAGCTTTCTTT.

The chain employs TRBV4-3 and TRBJ1-1; D not certain. With 0 bases removed from V and 0 bases from J, the gap between germline ends came to 11 bases. Germline V gene data show CDR1 as LGHNA and CDR2 as YSLEER. CDR3 length: 16 amino acids. CDR3 protein: CASSQDLKQLNTEAFF. CDR3 DNA sequence: TGCGCCAGCAGCCAAGATCTGAAACAGCTGAACACTGAAGCTTTCTTT.

This clonotype has only a few counts. The chain is built from TRBV5-4 and TRBJ2-1, with a possible D match to TRBD2 (5 bases). Germline loops: CDR1 SGHNT, CDR2 YYREEE (reference sequence). V was cut by 0 bases and J by 5 bases, with 15 bases left in between. The CDR3 is made up of 16 amino acids. The CDR3 bases are TGTGCCAGCAGCTTGGCGTTTGTGGGAGCCCACAATGAGCAGTTCTTC. The encoded protein is CASSLAFVGAHNEQFF.

This clonotype was observed at least ten times. CDR3 amino acids: CASRDLDEQYF. In nucleotides, the CDR3 is TGTGCCAGCAGAGACCTTGACGAGCAGTACTTC. The chain recombines TRBV28 with TRBJ2-7; D not resolved. V was shortened by 6 bases and J by 5 bases, with 8 bases between the two germline ends. The germline V gene encodes CDR1 MDHEN and CDR2 SYDVKM. This CDR3 comprises 11 residues.

This clonotype was counted between two and nine times. This rearrangement joins TRBV14 to TRBJ2-1, with D maybe TRBD2 (6 bases). V lost 1 base and J lost 4, with 11 bases in between. Germline V gene sequence: CDR1 SGHDN, CDR2 FVKESK. CDR3 length: 15 residues. The DNA of the CDR3 is TGTGCCAGCAGCCAAGGAGGGACTGGTTACAATGAGCAGTTCTTC. Amino acid sequence: CASSQGGTGYNEQFF.

The table lists this clonotype with a few counts. The chain joins TRBV7-2 to TRBJ1-1; TRBD1 might be the D (6 bases). Germline values: CDR1 SGHTA, CDR2 FQGNSA. There are 14 residues in the CDR3. V shed 5 bases and J shed 3 bases, with 13 bases lying between them. CDR3 coding DNA: TGTGCCAGCAGCCACCGGGGGCGAGACACTGAAGCTTTCTTT. Translating it yields CASSHRGRDTEAFF.

The rearrangement links TRBV29-1 to TRBJ2-3; possibly TRBD2 for D (5 bases). This CDR3 has 14 amino acids. Germline-derived CDR1 and CDR2 are SQVTM and ANQGSEA. The V end lost 4 bases, the J end lost 6 bases, and 17 bases lay between the germline ends. The CDR3: CSVVDVGSLDTQYF. CDR3 coding DNA: TGCAGCGTTGTGGATGTAGGGAGTTTGGATACGCAGTATTTT.

This clonotype was detected only a few times. In DNA, the CDR3 is TGTGCCTGGAGTCCAGGACCCAGCATGAACACTGAAGCTTTCTTT. As protein: CAWSPGPSMNTEAFF. This sequence joins TRBV30 and TRBJ1-1, with D unresolved. The CDR3 is 15 residues long. V was shortened by 2 bases and J by 0 bases, with 13 bases between the two germline ends. CDR1 and CDR2 (germline): GTSNPN, SVGIG (reference sequence).

V gene TRBV18 combines with J gene TRBJ2-7; perhaps TRBD1 as D (5 bases). Germline lookup yields CDR1 KGHSH and CDR2 LQKENI. Trimming pared 3 bases from V and 1 base from J, leaving 10 bases between. The CDR3 extends over 14 amino acids. CDR3: CASSPRQLSYEQYF. CDR3 DNA: TGTGCCAGCTCACCCCGACAGCTATCCTACGAGCAGTACTTC.

The J gene is TRBJ2-4, the V gene TRBV7-2; 8 positions agree with TRBD2. The V and J ends lost 5 bases and 1 base, in that order; junction bases with no gene match: 7. Per the germline V gene, CDR1 is SGHTA and CDR2 is FQGNSA. This CDR3 spans 16 amino acids. CDR3 protein: CASSPAQREAKNIQYF. The CDR3 nucleotides are TGTGCCAGCAGCCCGGCCCAGCGGGAGGCCAAAAACATTCAGTACTTC.

The chain joins TRBV18 to TRBJ1-5, with 9 bases aligning to TRBD1. Germline-derived CDR1 and CDR2 are KGHSH and LQKENI. The CDR3 runs 16 residues. V lost 4 bases, J lost 3 bases, and 7 bases stayed unmatched. CDR3 sequence (DNA): TGTGCCAGCTCACGTGCCGGGACAGGGATCAATCAGCCCCAGCATTTT. Translating gives CASSRAGTGINQPQHF.

This clonotype was counted only a few times. This chain uses TRBV5-4 with TRBJ2-1, with D unclear. V lost 0 bases and J 5 bases, leaving 9 bases between the germline ends. Germline V lookup: CDR1 SGHNT, CDR2 YYREEE (reference sequence). This CDR3 is built from 14 residues. The CDR3 here is CASSLEQFDNEQFF. CDR3 DNA: TGTGCCAGCAGCTTGGAACAATTTGACAATGAGCAGTTCTTC. Combining the CDR3 with reference TRBV5-4 and TRBJ2-1 gives the whole variable domain ETGVTQSPTHLIKTRGQQVTLRCSSQSGHNTVSWYQQALGQGPQFIFQYYREEENGRGNFPPRFSGLQFPNYSSELNVNALELDDSALYLCASSLEQFDNEQFFGPGTRLTVL.

Only a few counts were recorded for this clonotype. The rearrangement uses TRBV11-1 and TRBJ2-7; 7 bases are shared with TRBD2. With V trimmed by 0 bases and J by 6 bases, 5 bases remained unmatched. This CDR3 has 14 amino acids. From germline, CDR1 is SGHAT and CDR2 FQDESV (reference sequence). CDR3 amino acids: CASSLAGLISEQYF. As DNA, the CDR3 is TGTGCCAGCAGCTTAGCGGGACTAATTTCCGAGCAGTACTTC.

V gene TRBV5-6 combines with J gene TRBJ1-4; tentatively, D is TRBD1 (6 bases). Trimming pared 4 bases from V and 3 bases from J, leaving 16 bases between. CDR1 and CDR2 (germline): SGHDT, YYEEEE. The CDR3 has 16 residues. The CDR3 nucleotides are TGTGCCAGCAGCCACAGTTACAGGGAGGCTAATGAAAAACTGTTTTTT. This sequence encodes CASSHSYREANEKLFF.

This clonotype was seen only a few times. This chain links TRBV7-2 with TRBJ1-2, with D tentatively TRBD1 (5 bases). Germline V CDR1 and CDR2: SGHTA, FQGNSA. The CDR3 has 15 residues. Trimming shortened V by 5 bases and J by 1 base, and 14 bases separated the two germline ends. Here the CDR3 DNA reads TGTGCCAGCAGCCCCCGGACACGATTTAACTATGGCTACACCTTC. Its translation: CASSPRTRFNYGYTF.

The chain uses TRBV10-1 and TRBJ2-1; D remains unclear. Germline CDR1 and CDR2: WNHNN and SYGVQD (reference sequence). The CDR3 is made up of 15 amino acids. V was pared by 2 bases and J by 0 bases, with 8 bases between. CDR3 in amino acids: CASSEVGSSYNEQFF. CDR3 nucleotides: TGCGCCAGCAGTGAGGTGGGAAGCTCCTACAATGAGCAGTTCTTC.

The V call is TRBV6-5, the J call TRBJ2-7; weak D call: TRBD2 (6 bases). CDR1 MNHEY and CDR2 SVGAGI come from the germline V gene. V was trimmed by 5 bases and J by 4 bases, leaving 12 bases between them. CDR3 length: 13 residues. CDR3: CASSTGVLYEQYF. The CDR3, as DNA: TGTGCCAGCAGTACGGGGGTCCTGTACGAGCAGTACTTC.

The CDR3 loop reads CASSSRRSGGAGETQYF. CDR3 in DNA: TGTGCCAGCAGCTCCCGGCGTAGCGGGGGGGCAGGGGAGACCCAGTACTTC. The rearrangement joins TRBV5-4 to TRBJ2-5; 11 nucleotides line up with TRBD2. The CDR3 consists of 17 residues. With 3 bases clipped from V and 5 bases from J, the junction kept 12 bases outside the gene matches. Germline-derived CDR1 and CDR2 are SGHNT and YYREEE (reference sequence).